The 3 T cell receptor beta chains below all came from one sample that was sequenced in a study of CD8 T cells in ankylosing spondylitis. One entry per CDR3 protein, called by TCRdb with MiXCR from the 5' RACE reads. The table includes around 890,000 distinct CDR3 sequences, 12% detected once. No antigen has been identified for these receptors. Overall study results and limits: Within ankylosing spondylitis blood, a TCR beta motif made up of under 10 highly homologous variants appeared to be characteristic.

The source material was blood, either unsorted or a sorted T cell fraction (not recorded which). These receptors all stem from a male donor with ankylosing spondylitis.

This clonotype was counted a few times. Compared with germline, one end of the junction differs, possibly owing to a read error. The gene calls are TRBV7-7 and TRBJ2-1; TRBD1 matches at 7 bases. Germline lookup yields CDR1 SSHAT and CDR2 FNYEAQ (reference sequence). This CDR3 contains 13 residues. CDR3 protein: CASSLTPGGEQFF. As DNA, the CDR3 is TGTGCTAGCAGCTTAACCCCAGGGGGTGAGCAGTTCTTC.

This clonotype was detected many times. The chain carries TRBV7-8 and TRBJ1-5; D perhaps matches TRBD1 (5 bases). The CDR3 length is 16 residues. Germline CDR1 SGHVS, CDR2 FQNEAQ. Trimming took off 5 bases at V and 1 base at J, with 15 bases between the two ends. CDR3 residues: CASSITGFGSNQPQHF. In DNA form, the CDR3 reads TGTGCCAGCAGCATCACAGGTTTCGGCAGCAATCAGCCCCAGCATTTT.

This chain links TRBV27 with TRBJ2-2, with TRBD2 as a possible D gene (5 bases). The CDR3 consists of 11 residues. Germline V lookup: CDR1 MNHEY, CDR2 SMNVEV (reference sequence). V was trimmed by 7 bases and J by 7 bases, leaving 7 bases between them. CDR3 residues: CASTGSGELFF. The DNA for the CDR3 is TGTGCCAGCACGGGAAGCGGGGAGCTGTTTTTT.